Listed below are T cell receptor beta chains from one sample, sequenced in a study of cytomegalovirus exposure and HLA in healthy donors. The repertoire was sequenced with immunoSEQ multiplex PCR; TCRdb's copy has only in-frame clones and lacks some. Here the sample spans over 95,000 clones, around 77% being singletons. Source material: PBMCs. These receptors were obtained from a female donor in good health and CMV-seronegative. The CDR3 runs from the conserved cysteine through the conserved F or W. Fields, in order: V gene, CDR3 length, clone size, J gene, D gene, CDR3 protein, CDR3 DNA. D genes are given only for firm matches. Size tells how often a clone was seen (once, few, many) or the class of an expanded clone, and some rows leave it out.

TRBV7-9	12	few	TRBJ1-2	-	CASSFGTYGYTF	TGTGCCAGCAGCTTTGGCACCTATGGCTACACCTTC
TRBV30	15	-	TRBJ1-4	-	CAWRAGYATNEKLFF	TGTGCCTGGAGGGCAGGGTATGCAACTAATGAAAAACTGTTTTTT
TRBV5-1	13	few	TRBJ2-2	-	CASGGRTYGELFF	TGCGCCAGCGGCGGCAGGACATACGGGGAGCTGTTTTTT
TRBV14	15	-	TRBJ1-6	TRBD1	CASSQRTGYGSPLHF	TGTGCCAGCAGCCAGAGGACAGGGTACGGTTCACCCCTCCACTTT
TRBV5-1	16	once	TRBJ1-1	TRBD1	CASSWGTGEGYTEAFF	TGCGCCAGCAGCTGGGGGACAGGGGAGGGGTACACTGAAGCTTTCTTT
TRBV6-6	16	-	TRBJ1-3	-	CASSLLRVGTGNTIYF	TGTGCCAGCAGCCTTTTAAGGGTAGGGACAGGAAACACCATATATTTT
TRBV5-1	16	-	TRBJ2-6	-	CAGYRVPFSGANVLTF	TGCGCCGGATACAGAGTACCATTCTCTGGGGCCAACGTCCTGACTTTC
TRBV6-1	14	-	TRBJ1-2	-	CASSRRRELYGYTF	TGTGCCAGCAGCCGCCGACGGGAACTATATGGCTACACCTTC
TRBV28	16	-	TRBJ2-3	TRBD1	CASTQQGAGYVYTQYF	TGTGCCAGCACCCAACAGGGGGCGGGATATGTATATACGCAGTATTTT
TRBV14	17	-	TRBJ2-1	-	CASSQYPPAVGHNEQFF	TGTGCCAGCAGCCAATACCCCCCCGCCGTTGGGCACAATGAGCAGTTCTTC
TRBV7-2	13	-	TRBJ1-2	TRBD1	CASSSDDRDGYTF	TGTGCCAGCAGTTCGGATGACAGGGACGGCTACACCTTC
TRBV2	17	-	TRBJ2-4	-	CASRVTPPGDVENIQYF	TGTGCCAGCAGAGTAACACCCCCAGGGGACGTTGAAAACATTCAGTACTTC
TRBV15	15	-	TRBJ2-3	-	CATRLPLTSTDTQYF	TGTGCCACCAGGCTTCCCTTGACTTCCACAGATACGCAGTATTTT
TRBV6-5	14	few	TRBJ1-1	-	CASRLIYRASKAFF	TGTGCCAGCCGCCTTATCTACAGGGCTTCGAAGGCTTTCTTT
TRBV28	14	-	TRBJ1-4	-	CASSLPPAVEKLFF	TGTGCCAGCAGTTTACCTCCCGCGGTGGAAAAACTGTTTTTT
TRBV7-3	15	-	TRBJ2-3	-	CASSLNQGGTDTQYF	TGTGCCAGCAGCTTAAACCAGGGTGGCACAGATACGCAGTATTTT
TRBV20-1	11	-	TRBJ1-2	TRBD1	CSMTGAGGYTF	TGCAGTATGACAGGGGCTGGTGGCTACACCTTC
TRBV10-1	13	-	TRBJ1-1	-	CASRETGSTEAFF	TGCGCCAGCAGGGAGACAGGAAGCACTGAAGCTTTCTTT